Each of the 4 T cell receptor beta chains below was sequenced from the same sample in a study of blood T cell repertoires in COVID-19. Clones were sequenced by immunoSEQ multiplex PCR, and TCRdb holds only the in-frame ones, with some missing. The table records over 200,000 clones, 82% of them present only once. Input material: PBMCs or T cells enriched from blood (not recorded which). These receptors all stem from a middle-aged man who had recovered from COVID-19.

This rearrangement joins TRBV11-2 to TRBJ2-3, with D unresolved. The germline gives CDR1 SGHAT, CDR2 FQNNGV. V was shortened by 5 bases and J by 5 bases, with 11 bases between the two germline ends. The CDR3 is 13 residues long. The CDR3 sequence is CASSPNPRDTQYF. CDR3 coding DNA: TGTGCCAGCAGCCCAAATCCGAGAGATACGCAGTATTTT.

The chain carries TRBV29-1 and TRBJ1-3; TRBD1 matches at 7 bases. V lost 5 bases to trimming and J lost 4 bases; unmatched junction nucleotides: 11. The germline V gene has CDR1 SQVTM and CDR2 ANQGSEA. This CDR3 is 15 amino acids long. In nucleotides, the CDR3 is TGCAGCGTTACTTTAAAGGGGGCCCCGGGAAACACCATATATTTT. This encodes CSVTLKGAPGNTIYF.

The chain couples TRBV3-1 (or the pseudogene TRBV3-2) to TRBJ2-2; D may be TRBD2 (5 bases). The CDR3 runs 16 residues. In germline, CDR1 is LGHDT, CDR2 YNNKEL (reference sequence). V lost 0 bases and J lost 5, with 13 bases in between. The CDR3 bases are TGTGCCAGCAGCCAAGAATCACAGCGGCTGACCGGGGAGCTGTTTTTT. Its protein product is CASSQESQRLTGELFF.

The rearrangement joins TRBV6-1 to TRBJ2-1; D might be TRBD1 (6 bases). CDR1 is MNHNS and CDR2 is SASEGT in the germline V gene. V lost 4 bases and J lost 0, with 13 bases in between. The CDR3 runs 16 residues. The CDR3 sequence: CASSVIQGNSYNEQFF. The CDR3 DNA is TGTGCCAGCAGTGTAATACAGGGAAACTCCTACAATGAGCAGTTCTTC.